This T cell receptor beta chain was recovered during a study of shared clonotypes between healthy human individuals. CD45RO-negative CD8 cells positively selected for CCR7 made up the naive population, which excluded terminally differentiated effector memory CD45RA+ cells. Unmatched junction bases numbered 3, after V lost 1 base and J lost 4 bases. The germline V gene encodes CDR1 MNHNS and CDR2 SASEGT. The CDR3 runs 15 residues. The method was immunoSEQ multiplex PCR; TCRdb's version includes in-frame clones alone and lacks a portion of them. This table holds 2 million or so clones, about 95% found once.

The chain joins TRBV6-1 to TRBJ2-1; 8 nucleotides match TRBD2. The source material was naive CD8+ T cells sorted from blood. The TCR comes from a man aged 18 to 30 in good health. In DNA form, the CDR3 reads TGTGCCAGCAGTGAAGAGCGGGAGAATTACAATGAGCAGTTCTTC. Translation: CASSEERENYNEQFF.